The present T cell receptor (beta chain) was sequenced within a study of cytomegalovirus exposure and HLA in healthy donors. Study-wide context: An earlier analysis found 95 million to 140 million unique TCR beta sequences from 150 million to 200 million T cells.

PCR amplification relied on 60 Vbeta primers (plus 13 Jbeta primers). Libraries were prepared by immunoSEQ multiplex PCR; TCRdb keeps only in-frame clonotypes and omits some of them. Of under 200,000 clones listed, approximately 77% are singletons. Study outcomes and limitations: Reported performance of the classifier showed diagnosis of cytomegalovirus status with high specificity and sensitivity.

Worth noting for this clone: Its antigen remains unidentified. Other DNA sequences within the sample encode an identical CDR3.

This TCR was sampled from a male donor in good health and CMV-seropositive. Material for sequencing was PBMCs.

CDR3 residues: CASSLGQNTEAFF. DNA of the CDR3: TGTGCCAGCAGCTTAGGACAGAACACTGAAGCTTTCTTT. The chain uses TRBV7-2 and TRBJ1-1; D unclear. There are 13 residues in the CDR3. Trimming cost V 1 base and J 1 base, with 4 bases left between them. CDR1 is SGHTA, CDR2 FQGNSA, per germline.